This TCR beta chain is from a study of graft-versus-host responses after intestinal transplantation. On the study more broadly: Recipients were all induced with anti-thymocyte globulin, then given tacrolimus and steroids for 2 to 4 years.

Note on this clone: Antigen unknown.

Study-wide findings and caveats: The marrow of recipients harbored GvH clones, and ileum or blood showed some of them first.

The V segment lost 3 bases and the J segment 8 bases; nucleotides outside the gene matches: 10. Germline lookup yields CDR1 SGHVS and CDR2 FQNEAQ. CDR3 length equals 16 residues. Repertoires were generated with immunoSEQ multiplex PCR, while TCRdb's copy carries only in-frame clones and drops some. Of about 23,000 clones in the sample, 85% to 95% were seen once. This chain joins TRBV7-8 and TRBJ2-1; 10 bases align to TRBD1. Material: PBMCs, obtained just over 38 days after intestinal transplant. The clonotype comes from a human patient who received an intestinal transplant, so some T cells may come from the graft donor. This chain's CDR3 is CASSFPGQGTVDEQFF. CDR3 nucleotide sequence: TGTGCCAGCAGCTTCCCGGGACAGGGGACTGTCGATGAGCAGTTCTTC.